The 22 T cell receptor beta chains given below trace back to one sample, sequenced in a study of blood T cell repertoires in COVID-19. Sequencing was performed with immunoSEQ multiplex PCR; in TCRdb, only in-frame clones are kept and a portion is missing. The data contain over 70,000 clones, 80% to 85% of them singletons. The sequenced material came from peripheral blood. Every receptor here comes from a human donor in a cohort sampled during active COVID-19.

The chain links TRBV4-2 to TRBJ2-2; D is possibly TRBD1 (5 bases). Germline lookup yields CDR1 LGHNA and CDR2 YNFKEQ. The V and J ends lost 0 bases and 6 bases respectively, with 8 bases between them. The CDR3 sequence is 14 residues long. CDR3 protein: CASSQEARAGELFF. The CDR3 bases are TGTGCCAGCAGCCAAGAGGCCAGGGCCGGGGAGCTGTTTTTT.

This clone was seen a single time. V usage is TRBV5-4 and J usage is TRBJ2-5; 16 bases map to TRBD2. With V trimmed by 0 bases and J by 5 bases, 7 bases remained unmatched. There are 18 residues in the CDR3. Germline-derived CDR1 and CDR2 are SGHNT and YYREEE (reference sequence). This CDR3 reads CASSLDGTSGGGYETQYF. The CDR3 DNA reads TGTGCCAGCAGCTTGGACGGGACTAGCGGGGGGGGGTATGAGACCCAGTACTTC. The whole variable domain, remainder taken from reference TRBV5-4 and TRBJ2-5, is ETGVTQSPTHLIKTRGQQVTLRCSSQSGHNTVSWYQQALGQGPQFIFQYYREEENGRGNFPPRFSGLQFPNYSSELNVNALELDDSALYLCASSLDGTSGGGYETQYFGPGTRLLVL.

The CDR3 reads CASGPPYEQYF. The CDR3 DNA follows: TGTGCCAGCGGCCCCCCCTACGAGCAGTACTTC. V and J are TRBV28 and TRBJ2-7, with D uncertain. CDR1 MDHEN and CDR2 SYDVKM come from the germline V gene. The V gene lost 8 bases and the J gene lost 2 bases, with 7 bases spanning the gap. This CDR3 is 11 amino acids long.

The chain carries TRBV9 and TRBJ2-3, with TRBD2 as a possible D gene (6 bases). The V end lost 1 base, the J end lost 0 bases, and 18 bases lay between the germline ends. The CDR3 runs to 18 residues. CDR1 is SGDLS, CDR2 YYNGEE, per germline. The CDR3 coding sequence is TGTGCCAGCAGCGTAAGTCCCTTACCCGGGACTAGCACAGATACGCAGTATTTT. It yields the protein CASSVSPLPGTSTDTQYF. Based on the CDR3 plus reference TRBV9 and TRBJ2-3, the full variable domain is DSGVTQTPKHLITATGQRVTLRCSPRSGDLSVYWYQQSLDQGLQFLIQYYNGEERAKGNILERFSAQQFPDLHSELNLSSLELGDSALYFCASSVSPLPGTSTDTQYFGPGTRLTVL.

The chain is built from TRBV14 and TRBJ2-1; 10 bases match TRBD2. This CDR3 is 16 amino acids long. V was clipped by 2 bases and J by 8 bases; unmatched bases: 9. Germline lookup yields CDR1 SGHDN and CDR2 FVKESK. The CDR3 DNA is TGTGCCAGCAGCCAACCGAGCGGGGGGGCTATCTATGAGCAGTTCTTC. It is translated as CASSQPSGGAIYEQFF. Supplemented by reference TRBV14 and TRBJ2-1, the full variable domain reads EAGVTQFPSHSVIEKGQTVTLRCDPISGHDNLYWYRRVMGKEIKFLLHFVKESKQDESGMPNNRFLAERTGGTYSTLKVQPAELEDSGVYFCASSQPSGGAIYEQFFGPGTRLTVL.

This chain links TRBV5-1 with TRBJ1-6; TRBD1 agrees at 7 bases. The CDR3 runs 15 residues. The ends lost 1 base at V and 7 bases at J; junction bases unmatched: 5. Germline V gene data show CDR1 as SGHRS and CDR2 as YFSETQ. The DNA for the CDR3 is TGCGCCAGCAGCTTGCTCGGGACAGAGAATTCACCCCTCCACTTT. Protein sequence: CASSLLGTENSPLHF. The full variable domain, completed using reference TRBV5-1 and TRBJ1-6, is KAGVTQTPRYLIKTRGQQVTLSCSPISGHRSVSWYQQTPGQGLQFLFEYFSETQRNKGNFPGRFSGRQFSNSRSEMNVSTLELGDSALYLCASSLLGTENSPLHFGNGTRLTVT.

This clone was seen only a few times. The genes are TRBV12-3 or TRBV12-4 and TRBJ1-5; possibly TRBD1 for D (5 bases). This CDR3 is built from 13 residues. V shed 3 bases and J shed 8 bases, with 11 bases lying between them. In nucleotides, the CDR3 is TGTGCCAGCAGTTTTGGAGGAGGGGAGCCCCAGCATTTT. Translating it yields CASSFGGGEPQHF.

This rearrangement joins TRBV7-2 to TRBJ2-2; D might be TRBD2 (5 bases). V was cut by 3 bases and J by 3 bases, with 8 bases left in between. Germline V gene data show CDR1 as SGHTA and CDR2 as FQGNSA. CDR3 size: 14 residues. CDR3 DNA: TGTGCCAGCAGCTTGGTCGGGGACACCGGGGAGCTGTTTTTT. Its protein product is CASSLVGDTGELFF. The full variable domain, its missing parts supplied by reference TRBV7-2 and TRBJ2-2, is GAGVSQSPSNKVTEKGKDVELRCDPISGHTALYWYRQSLGQGLEFLIYFQGNSAPDKSGLPSDRFSAERTGGSVSTLTIQRTQQEDSAVYLCASSLVGDTGELFFGEGSRLTVL.

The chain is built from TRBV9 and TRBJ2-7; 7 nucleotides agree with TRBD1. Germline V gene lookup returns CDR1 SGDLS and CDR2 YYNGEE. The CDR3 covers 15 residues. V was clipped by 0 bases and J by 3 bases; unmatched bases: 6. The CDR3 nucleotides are TGTGCCAGCAGCGTAGATTATGCAGGGGGCTACGAGCAGTACTTC. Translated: CASSVDYAGGYEQYF.

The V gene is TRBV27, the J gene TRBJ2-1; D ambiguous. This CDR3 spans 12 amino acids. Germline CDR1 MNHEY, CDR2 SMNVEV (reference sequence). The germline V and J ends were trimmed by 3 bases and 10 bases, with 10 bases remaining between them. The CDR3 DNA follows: TGTGCCAGCAGTTTTCTTGGCACCGAGCAGTTCTTC. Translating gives CASSFLGTEQFF.

CDR3 sequence: CASSSTGQSGELFF. The CDR3 DNA reads TGTGCCAGCAGCTCGACGGGACAGTCCGGGGAGCTGTTTTTT. The J gene is TRBJ2-2, the V gene TRBV7-9; TRBD1 matches at 7 bases. V trimming: 4 bases; J trimming: 6 bases; junction bases outside the gene matches: 5. The germline V gene encodes CDR1 SEHNR and CDR2 FQNEAQ (reference sequence). CDR3 length: 14 residues.

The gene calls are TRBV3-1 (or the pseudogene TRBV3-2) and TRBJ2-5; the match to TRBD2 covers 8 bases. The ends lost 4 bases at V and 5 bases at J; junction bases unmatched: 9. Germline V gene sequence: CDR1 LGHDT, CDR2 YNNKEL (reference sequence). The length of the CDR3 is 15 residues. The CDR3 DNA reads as TGTGCCAGCAGCCGGCTACGGGGGGGCCGGGAGACCCAGTACTTC. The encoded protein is CASSRLRGGRETQYF.

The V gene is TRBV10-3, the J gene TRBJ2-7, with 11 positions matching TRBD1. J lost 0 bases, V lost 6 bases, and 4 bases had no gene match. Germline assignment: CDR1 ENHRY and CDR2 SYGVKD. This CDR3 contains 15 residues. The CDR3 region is CAIRSGTGGSYEQYF. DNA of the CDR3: TGTGCCATCAGGTCCGGGACAGGGGGCTCCTACGAGCAGTACTTC.

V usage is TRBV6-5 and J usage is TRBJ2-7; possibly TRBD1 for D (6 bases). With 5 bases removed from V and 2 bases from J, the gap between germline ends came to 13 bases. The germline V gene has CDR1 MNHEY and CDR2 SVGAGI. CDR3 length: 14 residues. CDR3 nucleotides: TGTGCCAGCAGTCCCCGGGACACTACCTACGAGCAGTACTTC. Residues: CASSPRDTTYEQYF.

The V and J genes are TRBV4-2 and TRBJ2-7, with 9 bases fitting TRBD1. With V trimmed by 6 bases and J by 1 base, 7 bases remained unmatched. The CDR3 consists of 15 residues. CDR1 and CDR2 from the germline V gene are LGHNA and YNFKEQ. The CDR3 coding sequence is TGTGCCAGCAGGCAGGGACAGGGCGCGTCCTACGAGCAGTACTTC. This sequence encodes CASRQGQGASYEQYF.

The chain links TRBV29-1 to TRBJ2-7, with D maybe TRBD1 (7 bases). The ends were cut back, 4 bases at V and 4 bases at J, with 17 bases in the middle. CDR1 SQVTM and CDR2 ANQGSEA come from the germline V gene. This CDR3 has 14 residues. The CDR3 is CSVVTAGGWYEQYF. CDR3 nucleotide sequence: TGCAGCGTTGTTACGGCAGGGGGGTGGTACGAGCAGTACTTC.

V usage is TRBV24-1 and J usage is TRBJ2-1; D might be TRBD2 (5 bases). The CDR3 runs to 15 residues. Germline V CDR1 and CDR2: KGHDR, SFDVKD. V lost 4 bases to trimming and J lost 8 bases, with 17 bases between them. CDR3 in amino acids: CATSDYPTLVDEQFF. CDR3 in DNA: TGTGCCACCAGTGACTACCCGACACTAGTTGATGAGCAGTTCTTC.

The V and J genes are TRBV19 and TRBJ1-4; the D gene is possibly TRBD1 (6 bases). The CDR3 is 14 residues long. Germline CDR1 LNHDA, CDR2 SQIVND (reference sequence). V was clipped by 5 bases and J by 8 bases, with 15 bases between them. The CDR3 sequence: CASSAGVRGEKLFF. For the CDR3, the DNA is TGTGCCAGTAGTGCCGGGGTCAGGGGCGAAAAACTGTTTTTT.

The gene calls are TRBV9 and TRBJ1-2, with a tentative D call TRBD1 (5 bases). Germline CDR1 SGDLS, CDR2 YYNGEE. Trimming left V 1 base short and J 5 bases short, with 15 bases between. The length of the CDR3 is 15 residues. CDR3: CASSVFPRAGYGYTF. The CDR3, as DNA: TGTGCCAGCAGCGTATTCCCCAGGGCTGGTTATGGCTACACCTTC.

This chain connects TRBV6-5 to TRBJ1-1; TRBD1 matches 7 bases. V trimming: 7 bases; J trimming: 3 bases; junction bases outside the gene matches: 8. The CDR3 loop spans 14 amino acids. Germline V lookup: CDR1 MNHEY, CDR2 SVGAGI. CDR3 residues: CASILDREHTEAFF. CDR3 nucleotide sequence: TGTGCCAGCATCCTCGACAGGGAACACACTGAAGCTTTCTTT.

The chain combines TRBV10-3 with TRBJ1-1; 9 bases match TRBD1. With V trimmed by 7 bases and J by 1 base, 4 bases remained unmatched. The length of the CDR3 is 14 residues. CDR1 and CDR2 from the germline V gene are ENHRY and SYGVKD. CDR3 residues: CAINPTGGNTEAFF. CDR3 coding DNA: TGTGCCATCAACCCGACAGGGGGGAACACTGAAGCTTTCTTT.

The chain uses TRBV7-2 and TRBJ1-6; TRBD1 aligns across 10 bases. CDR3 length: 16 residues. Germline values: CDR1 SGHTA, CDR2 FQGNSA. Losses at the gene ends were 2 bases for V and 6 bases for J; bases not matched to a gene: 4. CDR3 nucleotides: TGTGCCAGCAGCTTAAGACAGGGGGCCCCTAATTCACCCCTCCACTTT. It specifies CASSLRQGAPNSPLHF.